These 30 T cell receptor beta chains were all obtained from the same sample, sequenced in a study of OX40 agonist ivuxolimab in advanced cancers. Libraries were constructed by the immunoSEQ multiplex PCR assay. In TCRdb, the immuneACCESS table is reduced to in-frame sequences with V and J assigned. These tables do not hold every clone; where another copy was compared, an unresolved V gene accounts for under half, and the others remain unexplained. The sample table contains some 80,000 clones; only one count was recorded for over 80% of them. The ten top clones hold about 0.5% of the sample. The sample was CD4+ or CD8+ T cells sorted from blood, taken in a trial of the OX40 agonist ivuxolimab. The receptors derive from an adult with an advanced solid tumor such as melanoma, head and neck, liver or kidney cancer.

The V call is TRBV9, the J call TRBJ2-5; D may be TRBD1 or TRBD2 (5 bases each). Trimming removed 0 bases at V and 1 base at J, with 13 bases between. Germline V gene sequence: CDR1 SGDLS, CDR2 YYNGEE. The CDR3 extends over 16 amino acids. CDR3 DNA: TGTGCCAGCAGCGTAGGTACAGGCGGGCGCCAAGAGACCCAGTACTTC. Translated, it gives CASSVGTGGRQETQYF.

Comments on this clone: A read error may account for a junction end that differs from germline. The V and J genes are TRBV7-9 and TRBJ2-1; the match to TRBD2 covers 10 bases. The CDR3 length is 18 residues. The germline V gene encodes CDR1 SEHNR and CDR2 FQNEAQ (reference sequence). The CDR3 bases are TGTGCCAGCACCTTAAGGGCTAGCGGGAGTCCGGGCTACAATGAGCAGTTCTTC. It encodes CASTLRASGSPGYNEQFF.

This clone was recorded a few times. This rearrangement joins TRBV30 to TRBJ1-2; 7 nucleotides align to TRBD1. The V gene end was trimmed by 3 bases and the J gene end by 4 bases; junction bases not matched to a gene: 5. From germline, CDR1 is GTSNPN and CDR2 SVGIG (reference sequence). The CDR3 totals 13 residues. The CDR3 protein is CAWRDRNLYGYTF. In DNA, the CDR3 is TGTGCCTGGAGGGACAGGAACCTCTATGGCTACACCTTC. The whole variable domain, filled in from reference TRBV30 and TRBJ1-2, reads SQTIHQWPATLVQPVGSPLSLECTVEGTSNPNLYWYRQAAGRGLQLLFYSVGIGQISSEVPQNLSASRPQDRQFILSSKKLLLSDSGFYLCAWRDRNLYGYTFGSGTRLTVV.

The CDR3 loop is CAWSVAGTYNSPLHF. The CDR3 region has the DNA TGTGCCTGGAGTGTAGCAGGGACCTATAATTCACCCCTCCACTTT. This chain joins TRBV30 and TRBJ1-6; D is possibly TRBD1 (5 bases). The CDR3 is 15 residues long. Germline assignment: CDR1 GTSNPN and CDR2 SVGIG (reference sequence). Deletions cut 0 bases from V and 2 bases from J, with 8 bases between. Filled out from reference TRBV30 and TRBJ1-6, the complete variable domain reads SQTIHQWPATLVQPVGSPLSLECTVEGTSNPNLYWYRQAAGRGLQLLFYSVGIGQISSEVPQNLSASRPQDRQFILSSKKLLLSDSGFYLCAWSVAGTYNSPLHFGNGTRLTVT.

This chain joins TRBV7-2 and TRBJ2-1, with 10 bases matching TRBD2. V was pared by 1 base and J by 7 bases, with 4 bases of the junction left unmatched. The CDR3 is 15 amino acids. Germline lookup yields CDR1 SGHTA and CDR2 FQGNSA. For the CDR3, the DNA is TGTGCCAGCAGCTTAGGACCTAGCGGGAGAAATGAGCAGTTCTTC. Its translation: CASSLGPSGRNEQFF.

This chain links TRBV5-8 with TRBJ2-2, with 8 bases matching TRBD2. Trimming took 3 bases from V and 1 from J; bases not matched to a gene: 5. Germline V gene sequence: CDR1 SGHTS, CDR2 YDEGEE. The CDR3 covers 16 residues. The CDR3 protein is CASSSGLAMNTGELFF. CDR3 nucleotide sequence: TGTGCCAGCAGCTCCGGACTAGCCATGAACACCGGGGAGCTGTTTTTT. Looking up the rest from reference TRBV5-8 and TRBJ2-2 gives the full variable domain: EAGVTQSPTHLIKTRGQQATLRCSPISGHTSVYWYQQALGLGLQFLLWYDEGEERNRGNFPPRFSGRQFPNYSSELNVNALELEDSALYLCASSSGLAMNTGELFFGEGSRLTVL.

The chain's CDR3 is CATSRSGQGLQPQHF. In DNA, the CDR3 is TGTGCCACCAGCAGATCCGGACAGGGGCTTCAGCCCCAGCATTTT. This chain connects TRBV15 to TRBJ1-5; 9 positions match TRBD1. Trimming took 2 bases from V and 6 from J; bases not matched to a gene: 5. Germline V lookup: CDR1 LNHNV, CDR2 YYDKDF (reference sequence). This CDR3 comprises 15 residues. The variable domain in full, completed from reference TRBV15 and TRBJ1-5, reads DAMVIQNPRYQVTQFGKPVTLSCSQTLNHNVMYWYQQKSSQAPKLLFHYYDKDFNNEADTPDNFQSRRPNTSFCFLDIRSPGLGDTAMYLCATSRSGQGLQPQHFGDGTRLSIL.

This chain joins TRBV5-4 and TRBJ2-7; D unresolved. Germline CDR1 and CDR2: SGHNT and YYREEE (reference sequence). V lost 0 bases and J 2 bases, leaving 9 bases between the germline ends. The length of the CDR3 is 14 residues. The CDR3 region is CASSLGDPPYEQYF. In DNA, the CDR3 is TGTGCCAGCAGCTTGGGGGATCCGCCCTACGAGCAGTACTTC.

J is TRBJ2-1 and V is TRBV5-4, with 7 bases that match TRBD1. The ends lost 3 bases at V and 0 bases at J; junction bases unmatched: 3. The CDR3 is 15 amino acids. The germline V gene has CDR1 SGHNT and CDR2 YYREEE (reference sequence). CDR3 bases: TGTGCCAGCAGCTCGGACAGGAGCTCCTACAATGAGCAGTTCTTC. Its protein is CASSSDRSSYNEQFF.

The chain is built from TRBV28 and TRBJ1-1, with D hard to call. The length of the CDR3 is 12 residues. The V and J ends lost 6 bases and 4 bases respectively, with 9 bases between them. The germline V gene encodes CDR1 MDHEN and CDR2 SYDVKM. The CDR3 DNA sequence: TGTGCCAGCAGCCTAGAAACCACTGAAGCTTTCTTT. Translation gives CASSLETTEAFF.

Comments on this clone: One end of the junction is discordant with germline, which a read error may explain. CDR3 in DNA: TGCAGTGCTGGGTCCCAAGGGACCCAGTACTTC. Protein sequence: CSAGSQGTQYF. The V call is TRBV20-1, the J call TRBJ2-5; D unresolved. This CDR3 contains 11 residues. CDR1 and CDR2 (germline): DFQATT, SNEGSKA (reference sequence).

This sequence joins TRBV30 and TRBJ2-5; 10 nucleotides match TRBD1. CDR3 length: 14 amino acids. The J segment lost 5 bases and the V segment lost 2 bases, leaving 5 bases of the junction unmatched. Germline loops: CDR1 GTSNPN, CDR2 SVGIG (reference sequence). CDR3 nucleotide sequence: TGTGCCTGGAGTCGGGACAGGGGTCGGGAGACCCAGTACTTC. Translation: CAWSRDRGRETQYF.

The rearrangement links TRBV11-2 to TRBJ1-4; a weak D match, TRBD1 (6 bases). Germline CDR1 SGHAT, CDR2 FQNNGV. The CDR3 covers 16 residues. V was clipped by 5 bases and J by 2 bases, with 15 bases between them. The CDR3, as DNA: TGTGCCAGCAGCCTTCAACAGGGACCGACTAATGAAAAACTGTTTTTT. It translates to CASSLQQGPTNEKLFF.

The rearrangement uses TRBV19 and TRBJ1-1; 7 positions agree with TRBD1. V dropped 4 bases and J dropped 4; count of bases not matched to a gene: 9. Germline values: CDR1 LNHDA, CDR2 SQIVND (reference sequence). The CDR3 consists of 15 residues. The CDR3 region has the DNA TGTGCCAGTAGTAACCCTTCAGGGGGGTTCACTGAAGCTTTCTTT. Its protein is CASSNPSGGFTEAFF. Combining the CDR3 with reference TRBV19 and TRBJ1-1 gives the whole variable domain DGGITQSPKYLFRKEGQNVTLSCEQNLNHDAMYWYRQDPGQGLRLIYYSQIVNDFQKGDIAEGYSVSREKKESFPLTVTSAQKNPTAFYLCASSNPSGGFTEAFFGQGTRLTVV.

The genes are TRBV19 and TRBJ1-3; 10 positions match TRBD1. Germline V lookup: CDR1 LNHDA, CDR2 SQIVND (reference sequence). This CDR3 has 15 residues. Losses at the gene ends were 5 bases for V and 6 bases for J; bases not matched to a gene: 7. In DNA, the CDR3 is TGTGCCAGTAGTTCTGGGACAGGGGCTTCAAACACCATATATTTT. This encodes CASSSGTGASNTIYF.

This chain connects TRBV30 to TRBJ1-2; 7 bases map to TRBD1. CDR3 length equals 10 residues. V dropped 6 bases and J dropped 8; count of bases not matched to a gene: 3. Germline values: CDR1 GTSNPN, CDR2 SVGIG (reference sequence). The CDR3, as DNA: TGTGCCTGCCACAGGGGAGGCTACACCTTC. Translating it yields CACHRGGYTF.

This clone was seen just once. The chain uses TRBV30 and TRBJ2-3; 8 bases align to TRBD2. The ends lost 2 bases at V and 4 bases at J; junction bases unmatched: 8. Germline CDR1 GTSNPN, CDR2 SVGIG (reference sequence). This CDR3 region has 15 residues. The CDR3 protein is CAWSRKRGGADTQYF. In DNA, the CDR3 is TGTGCCTGGAGTAGAAAACGGGGGGGCGCAGATACGCAGTATTTT.

In DNA, the CDR3 is TGCAGCGTTGGGCGGGGAGGCAACACCGGGGAGCTGTTTTTT. Translating gives CSVGRGGNTGELFF. The chain combines TRBV29-1 with TRBJ2-2, with D maybe TRBD2 (6 bases). Germline V gene data show CDR1 as SQVTM and CDR2 as ANQGSEA. Between the trimmed V and J ends, which lost 4 bases and 2 bases, there was a span of 11 bases. The CDR3 has 14 residues.

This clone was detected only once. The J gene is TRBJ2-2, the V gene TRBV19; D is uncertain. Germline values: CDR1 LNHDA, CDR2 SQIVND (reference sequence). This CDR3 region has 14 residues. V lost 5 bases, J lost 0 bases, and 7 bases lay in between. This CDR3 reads CASSVGPNTGELFF. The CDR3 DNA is TGTGCCAGTAGTGTAGGACCGAACACCGGGGAGCTGTTTTTT.

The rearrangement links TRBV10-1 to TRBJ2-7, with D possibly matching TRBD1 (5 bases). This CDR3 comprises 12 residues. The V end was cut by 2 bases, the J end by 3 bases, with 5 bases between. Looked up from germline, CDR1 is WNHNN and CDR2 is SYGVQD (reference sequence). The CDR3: CASSERGYEQYF. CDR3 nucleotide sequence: TGCGCCAGCAGTGAGAGGGGCTACGAGCAGTACTTC.

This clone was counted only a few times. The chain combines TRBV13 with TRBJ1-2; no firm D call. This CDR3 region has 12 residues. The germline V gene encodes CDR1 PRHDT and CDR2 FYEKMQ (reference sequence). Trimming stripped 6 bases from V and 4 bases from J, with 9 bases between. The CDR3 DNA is TGTGCCAGCAGTATCGGACCCTATGGCTACACCTTC. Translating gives CASSIGPYGYTF.

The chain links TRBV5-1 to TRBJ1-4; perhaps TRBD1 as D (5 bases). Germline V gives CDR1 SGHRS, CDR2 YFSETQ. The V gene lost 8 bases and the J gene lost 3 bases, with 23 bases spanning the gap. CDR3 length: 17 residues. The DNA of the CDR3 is TGCGCCAGTTCAGCCGGGGCGTTGACTGCGGCTAATGAAAAACTGTTTTTT. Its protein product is CASSAGALTAANEKLFF.

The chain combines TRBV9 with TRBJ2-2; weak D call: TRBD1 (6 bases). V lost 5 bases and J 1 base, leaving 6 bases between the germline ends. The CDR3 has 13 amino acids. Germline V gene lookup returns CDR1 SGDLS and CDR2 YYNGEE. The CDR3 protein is CASRDRNTGELFF. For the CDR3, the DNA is TGTGCCAGCAGGGACAGGAACACCGGGGAGCTGTTTTTT.

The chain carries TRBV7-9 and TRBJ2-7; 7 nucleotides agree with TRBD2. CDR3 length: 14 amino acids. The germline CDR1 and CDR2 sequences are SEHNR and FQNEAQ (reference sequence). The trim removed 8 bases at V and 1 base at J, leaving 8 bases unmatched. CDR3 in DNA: TGTGCCAGCGGGGCTAGCGGAGGATCCTACGAGCAGTACTTC. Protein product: CASGASGGSYEQYF. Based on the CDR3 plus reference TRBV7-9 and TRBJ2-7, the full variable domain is DTGVSQNPRHKITKRGQNVTFRCDPISEHNRLYWYRQTLGQGPEFLTYFQNEAQLEKSRLLSDRFSAERPKGSFSTLEIQRTEQGDSAMYLCASGASGGSYEQYFGPGTRLTVT.

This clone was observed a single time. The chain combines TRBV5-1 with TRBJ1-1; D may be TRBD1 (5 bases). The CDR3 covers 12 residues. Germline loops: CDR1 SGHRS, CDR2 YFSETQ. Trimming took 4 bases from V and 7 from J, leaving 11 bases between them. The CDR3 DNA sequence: TGCGCCAGCAGCGTTGGGGACCGTGAAGCTTTCTTT. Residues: CASSVGDREAFF.

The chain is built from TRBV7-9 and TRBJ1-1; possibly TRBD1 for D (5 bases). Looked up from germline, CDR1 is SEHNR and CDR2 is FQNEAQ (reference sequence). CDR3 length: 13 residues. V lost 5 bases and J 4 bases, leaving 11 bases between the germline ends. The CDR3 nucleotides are TGTGCCAGCAGCGCGGTGGGGGGCACTGAAGCTTTCTTT. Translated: CASSAVGGTEAFF.

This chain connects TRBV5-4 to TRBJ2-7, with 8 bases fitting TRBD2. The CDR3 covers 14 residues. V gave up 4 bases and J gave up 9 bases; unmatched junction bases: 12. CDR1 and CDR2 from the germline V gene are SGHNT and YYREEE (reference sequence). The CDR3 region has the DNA TGTGCCAGCAGCGCCGAAGGGCTAGCGGGTCCGCAGTACTTC. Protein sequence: CASSAEGLAGPQYF.

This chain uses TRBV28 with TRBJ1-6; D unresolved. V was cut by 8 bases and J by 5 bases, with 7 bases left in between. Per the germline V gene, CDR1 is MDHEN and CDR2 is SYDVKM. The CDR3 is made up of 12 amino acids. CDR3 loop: CASGPNNSPLHF. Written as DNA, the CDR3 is TGTGCCAGCGGGCCTAATAATTCACCCCTCCACTTT. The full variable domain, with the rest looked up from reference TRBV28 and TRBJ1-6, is DVKVTQSSRYLVKRTGEKVFLECVQDMDHENMFWYRQDPGLGLRLIYFSYDVKMKEKGDIPEGYSVSREKKERFSLILESASTNQTSMYLCASGPNNSPLHFGNGTRLTVT.

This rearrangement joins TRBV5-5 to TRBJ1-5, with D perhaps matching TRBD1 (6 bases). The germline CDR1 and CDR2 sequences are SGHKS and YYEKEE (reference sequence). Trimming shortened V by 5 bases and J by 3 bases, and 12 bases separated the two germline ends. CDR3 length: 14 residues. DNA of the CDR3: TGTGCCAGCAGTTACGGACAGAACAATCAGCCCCAGCATTTT. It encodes CASSYGQNNQPQHF.

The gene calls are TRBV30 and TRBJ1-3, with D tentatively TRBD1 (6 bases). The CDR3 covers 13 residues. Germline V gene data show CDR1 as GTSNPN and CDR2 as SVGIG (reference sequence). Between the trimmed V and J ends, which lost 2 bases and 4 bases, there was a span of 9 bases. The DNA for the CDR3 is TGTGCCTGGAGTATTGGGGGCGGAAACACCATATATTTT. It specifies CAWSIGGGNTIYF.